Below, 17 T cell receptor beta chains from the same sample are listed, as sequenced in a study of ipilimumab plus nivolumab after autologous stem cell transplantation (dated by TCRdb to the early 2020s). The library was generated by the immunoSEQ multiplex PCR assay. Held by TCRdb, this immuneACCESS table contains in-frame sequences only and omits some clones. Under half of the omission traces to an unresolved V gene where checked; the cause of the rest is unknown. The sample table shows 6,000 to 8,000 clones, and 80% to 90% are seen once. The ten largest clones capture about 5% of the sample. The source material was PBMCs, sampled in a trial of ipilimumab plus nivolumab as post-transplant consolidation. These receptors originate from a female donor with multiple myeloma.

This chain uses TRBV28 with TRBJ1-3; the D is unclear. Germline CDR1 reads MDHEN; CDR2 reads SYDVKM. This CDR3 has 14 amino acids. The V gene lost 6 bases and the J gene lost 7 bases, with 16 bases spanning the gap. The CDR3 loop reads CASRIRTGRNTIYF. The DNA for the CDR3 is TGTGCCAGCAGAATAAGGACCGGGAGGAACACCATATATTTT.

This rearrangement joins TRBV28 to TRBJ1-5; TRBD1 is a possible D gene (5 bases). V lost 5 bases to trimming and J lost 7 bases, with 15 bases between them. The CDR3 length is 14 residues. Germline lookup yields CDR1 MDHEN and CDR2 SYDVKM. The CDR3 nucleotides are TGTGCCAGCAGTATAACAGGATTGTGGCAGCCCCAGCATTTT. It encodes CASSITGLWQPQHF.

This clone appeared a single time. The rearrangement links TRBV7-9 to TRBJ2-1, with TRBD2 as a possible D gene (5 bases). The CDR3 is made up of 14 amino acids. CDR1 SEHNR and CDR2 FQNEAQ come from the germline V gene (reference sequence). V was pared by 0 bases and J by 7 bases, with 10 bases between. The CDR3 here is CASSLAGGRNEQFF. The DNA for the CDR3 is TGTGCCAGCAGCTTAGCCGGAGGCAGAAATGAGCAGTTCTTC.

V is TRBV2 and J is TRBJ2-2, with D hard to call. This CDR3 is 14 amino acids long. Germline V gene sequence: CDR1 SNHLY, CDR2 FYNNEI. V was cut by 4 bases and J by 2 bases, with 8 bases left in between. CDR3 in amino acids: CASSVGPNTGELFF. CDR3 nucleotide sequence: TGTGCCAGCAGTGTTGGGCCAAACACCGGGGAGCTGTTTTTT.

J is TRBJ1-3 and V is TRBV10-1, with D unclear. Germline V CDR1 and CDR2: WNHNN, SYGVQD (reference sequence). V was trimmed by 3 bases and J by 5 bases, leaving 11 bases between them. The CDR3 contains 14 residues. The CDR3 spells CASSELAGRNTIYF. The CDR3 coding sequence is TGCGCCAGCAGTGAATTGGCAGGCCGAAACACCATATATTTT.

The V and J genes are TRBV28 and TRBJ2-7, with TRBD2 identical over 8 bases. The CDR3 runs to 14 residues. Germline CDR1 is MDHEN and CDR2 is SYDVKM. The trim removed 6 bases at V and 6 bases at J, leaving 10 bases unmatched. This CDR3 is CASRPLAADREQYF. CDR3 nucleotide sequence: TGTGCCAGCAGACCACTAGCGGCTGACCGCGAGCAGTACTTC.

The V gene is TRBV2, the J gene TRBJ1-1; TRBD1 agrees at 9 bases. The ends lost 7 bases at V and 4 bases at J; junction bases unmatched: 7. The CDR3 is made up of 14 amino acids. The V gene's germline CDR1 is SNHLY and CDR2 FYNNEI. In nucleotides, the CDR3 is TGTGCCAGCAATGTACAGGGGGCAAGCACTGAAGCTTTCTTT. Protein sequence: CASNVQGASTEAFF.

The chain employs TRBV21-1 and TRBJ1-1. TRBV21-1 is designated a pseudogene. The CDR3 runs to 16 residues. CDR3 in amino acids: CASSLEVDTIRTEAFF. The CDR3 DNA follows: TGTGCCAGCAGCCTAGAGGTAGACACAATTCGCACTGAAGCTTTCTTT.

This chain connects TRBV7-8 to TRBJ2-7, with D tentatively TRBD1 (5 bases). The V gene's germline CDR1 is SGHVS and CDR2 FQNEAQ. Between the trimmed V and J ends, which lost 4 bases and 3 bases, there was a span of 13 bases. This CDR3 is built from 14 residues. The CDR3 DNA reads TGTGCCAGCAGCTCTACGACAGTAAACTACGAGCAGTACTTC. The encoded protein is CASSSTTVNYEQYF. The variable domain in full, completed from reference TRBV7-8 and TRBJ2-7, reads GAGVSQSPRYKVAKRGQDVALRCDPISGHVSLFWYQQALGQGPEFLTYFQNEAQLDKSGLPSDRFFAERPEGSVSTLKIQRTQQEDSAVYLCASSSTTVNYEQYFGPGTRLTVT.

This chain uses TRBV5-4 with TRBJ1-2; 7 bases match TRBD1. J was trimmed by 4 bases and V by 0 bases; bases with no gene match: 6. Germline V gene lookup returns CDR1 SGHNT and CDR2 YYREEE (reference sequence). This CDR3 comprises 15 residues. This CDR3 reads CASSLVGQRVYGYTF. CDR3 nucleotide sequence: TGTGCCAGCAGCTTGGTGGGACAGCGAGTCTATGGCTACACCTTC.

The CDR3 DNA reads TGCGCCAGCAGTTCCAGGGGGCAAGGGCAGTACTTC. Translating it yields CASSSRGQGQYF. This chain links TRBV10-1 with TRBJ2-7, with 8 positions matching TRBD1. V dropped 5 bases and J dropped 9; count of bases not matched to a gene: 6. The CDR3 totals 12 residues. Germline values: CDR1 WNHNN, CDR2 SYGVQD (reference sequence).

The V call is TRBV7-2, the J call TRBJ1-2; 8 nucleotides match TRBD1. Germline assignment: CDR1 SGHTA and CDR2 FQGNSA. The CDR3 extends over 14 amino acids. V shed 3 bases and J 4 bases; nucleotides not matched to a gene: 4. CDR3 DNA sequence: TGTGCCAGCAGCTTTGGGACAGGTTTCTATGGCTACACCTTC. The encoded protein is CASSFGTGFYGYTF.

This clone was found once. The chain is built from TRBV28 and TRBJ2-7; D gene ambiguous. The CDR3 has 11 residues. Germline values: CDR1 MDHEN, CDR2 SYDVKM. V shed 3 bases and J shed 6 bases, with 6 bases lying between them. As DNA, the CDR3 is TGTGCCAGCAGTTTGGGGTTCGAGCAGTACTTC. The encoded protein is CASSLGFEQYF. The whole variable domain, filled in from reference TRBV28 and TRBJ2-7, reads DVKVTQSSRYLVKRTGEKVFLECVQDMDHENMFWYRQDPGLGLRLIYFSYDVKMKEKGDIPEGYSVSREKKERFSLILESASTNQTSMYLCASSLGFEQYFGPGTRLTVT.

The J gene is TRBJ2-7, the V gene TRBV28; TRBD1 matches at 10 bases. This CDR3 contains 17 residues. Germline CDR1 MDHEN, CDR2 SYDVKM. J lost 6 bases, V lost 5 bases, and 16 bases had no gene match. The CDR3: CASSDPGQGPMGSEQYF. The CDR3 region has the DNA TGTGCCAGCAGTGACCCGGGACAGGGGCCTATGGGAAGCGAGCAGTACTTC.

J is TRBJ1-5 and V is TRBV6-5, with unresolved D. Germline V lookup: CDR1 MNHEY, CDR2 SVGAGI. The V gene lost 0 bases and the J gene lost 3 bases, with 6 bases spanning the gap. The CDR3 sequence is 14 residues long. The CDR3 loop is CASSYSGNNQPQHF. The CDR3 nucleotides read TGTGCCAGCAGTTACTCAGGGAACAATCAGCCCCAGCATTTT.

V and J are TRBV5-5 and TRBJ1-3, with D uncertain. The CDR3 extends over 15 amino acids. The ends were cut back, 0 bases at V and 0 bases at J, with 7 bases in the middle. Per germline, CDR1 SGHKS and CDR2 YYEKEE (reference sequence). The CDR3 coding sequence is TGTGCCAGCAGCTTGGGCGGCTACTCTGGAAACACCATATATTTT. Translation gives CASSLGGYSGNTIYF.

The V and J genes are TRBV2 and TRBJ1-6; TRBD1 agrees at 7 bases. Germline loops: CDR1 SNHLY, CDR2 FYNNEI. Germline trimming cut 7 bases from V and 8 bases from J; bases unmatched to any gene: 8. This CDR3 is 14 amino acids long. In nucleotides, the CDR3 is TGTGCCAGCACCCTGGGACAGAAGGATTCACCCCTCCACTTT. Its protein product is CASTLGQKDSPLHF.